There are a few counts of the clone carrying this TCR beta chain. Trimming at V came to 2 bases and at J to 8 bases, leaving 8 bases not matched to a gene. Per the germline V gene, CDR1 is SQVTM and CDR2 is ANQGSEA. This CDR3 is 14 amino acids long. This specimen comes from a study of T-cell reconstitution after alpha-beta-depleted transplantation in children. Preparation of the TCRbeta library used unique molecular identifiers. TCRdb re-analysed the PCR reads in MiXCR, keeping a single row per CDR3 protein. There are approximately 510,000 distinct CDR3 sequences in the sample; around 17% occur only once, and 3% to 4% lies in the top ten.

The chain has TRBV29-1 and TRBJ2-1, with TRBD2 matching 8 bases. The TCR comes from a human donor who donated a stem cell graft to a child with acute lymphoblastic leukemia. Material: PBMCs from the stem cell graft donor, obtained from the stem cell graft. As DNA, the CDR3 is TGCAGCGTTGAAAGGAGCGGGAGCTTCGATGAGCAGTTCTTC. Amino acid sequence: CSVERSGSFDEQFF.